The source of this T cell receptor beta chain is a study of CD8 T cells in ankylosing spondylitis. Generation of TCR beta libraries employed quantitative 5'-RACE incorporating molecular barcodes. From the 5' RACE reads, TCRdb called clonotypes with MiXCR, one entry per CDR3 protein. Here the sample spans under 250,000 distinct CDR3 sequences, roughly a third being singletons. The length of the CDR3 is 15 residues. V gave up 5 bases and J gave up 2 bases; unmatched junction bases: 5. This clonotype was seen a handful of times. The receptor's source is a male donor with ankylosing spondylitis or in good health (not recorded which). This sequence joins TRBV12-3 or TRBV12-4 and TRBJ2-2; the match to TRBD2 covers 7 bases. Sequencing was done on a sample of blood, either unsorted or a sorted T cell fraction (not recorded which). CDR3 in amino acids: CASSPTSANTGELFF. The CDR3, as DNA: TGTGCCAGCAGTCCCACTAGCGCCAACACCGGGGAGCTGTTTTTT.